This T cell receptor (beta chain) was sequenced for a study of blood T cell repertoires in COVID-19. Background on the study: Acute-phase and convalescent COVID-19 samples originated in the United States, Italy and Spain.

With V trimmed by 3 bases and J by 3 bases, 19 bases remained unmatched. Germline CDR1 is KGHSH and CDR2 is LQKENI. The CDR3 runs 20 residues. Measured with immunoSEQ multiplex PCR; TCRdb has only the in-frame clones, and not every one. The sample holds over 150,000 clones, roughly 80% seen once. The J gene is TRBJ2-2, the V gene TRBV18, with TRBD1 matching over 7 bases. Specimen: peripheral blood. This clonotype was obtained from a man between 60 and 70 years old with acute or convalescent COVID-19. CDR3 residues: CASSPVVGDSFNPHTGELFF. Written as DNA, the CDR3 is TGTGCCAGCTCACCTGTTGTGGGGGACAGCTTTAACCCCCACACCGGGGAGCTGTTTTTT.